The rows below give T cell receptor beta chains drawn from one sample of a study of T cell repertoires in cytomegalovirus infection. MiXCR, applied by TCRdb to the reads, yields one record per CDR3 protein. The repertoire includes 200,000 to 250,000 distinct CDR3 sequences, over 20% of them detected once, and around a sixth sits in the top ten. Sequencing used CD8+ T cells from PBMCs. The receptors here all came from a human donor in good health (CMV status not recorded). Some clones in this sample may be carry-over from other donors' samples. Both conserved end residues are part of each CDR3. D genes are given only for firm matches. The listing skips clone size in some rows; elsewhere it reads once, few, many or a size class.

TRBV9	NA	NA	TRBJ2-1	TGTGCCAGCAGCGTAGTACCAGCCGCCGGACGAAATGAGCAGTTCTTC	CASSVVPAAGRNEQFF
TRBV28	many	NA	TRBJ2-1	TGTGCCAGCAACCCTCGACAGGACTACAATGAGCAGTTCTTC	CASNPRQDYNEQFF
TRBV2	NA	NA	TRBJ1-2	TGTGCCAGCAGTGAATCGTTCGGCGGGGGGCAGGATGGCTACACCTTC	CASSESFGGGQDGYTF
TRBV7-9	NA	NA	TRBJ1-1	TGTGCCAGCAGCTCGAGAACCGCAGGGACCACTGAAGCTTTCTTT	CASSSRTAGTTEAFF
TRBV7-6	NA	NA	TRBJ2-5	TGTGCCAGCAGAAACAACCTTGGCTTGAGAACCCAGTACTTC	CASRNNLGLRTQYF
TRBV27	many	NA	TRBJ1-1	TGTGCCAGCAGTTCCCAAGGGATCACTGAAGCTTTCTTT	CASSSQGITEAFF
TRBV6-5	NA	TRBD1	TRBJ1-2	TGTGCCAGTTTTTCCCGGGACAGGGACTTTAGGGGCTACACCTTC	CASFSRDRDFRGYTF
TRBV20-1	NA	TRBD1	TRBJ2-7	TGCAGTGCTAGAGATCTCCGGACAGGGGAAGGTTACGAGCAGTACTTC	CSARDLRTGEGYEQYF
TRBV7-8	many	TRBD1	TRBJ2-5	TGTGCCAGCAGCTTAGGCGGCCAGGGGGTGGACCAAGAGACCCAGTACTTC	CASSLGGQGVDQETQYF
TRBV9	NA	NA	TRBJ1-2	TGTGCCAGCAGCGTAGGAAGGGAGAATGGCTACACCTTC	CASSVGRENGYTF
TRBV2	NA	TRBD2	TRBJ2-3	TGTGCCAGCAGTGCGACTAGCGGGGGGTCAGATACGCAGTATTTT	CASSATSGGSDTQYF
TRBV6-5	many	NA	TRBJ1-1	TGTGCCAGCAGTTACTCAGGAGGGGCTAACACTGAAGCTTTCTTT	CASSYSGGANTEAFF
TRBV9	NA	NA	TRBJ1-6	TGTGCCAGCAGCGCCGAGGGAGGACATTCACCCCTCCACTTT	CASSAEGGHSPLHF
TRBV7-6	many	TRBD2	TRBJ2-3	TGTGCCAGCAGCTCGTCAGGGGAGGCTAGCGGGGGGGCGTATTTT	CASSSSGEASGGAYF
TRBV19	once	NA	TRBJ2-6	TGTGCCAGTAGTGTGTTGAACTCTGGGGCCAACGTCCTGACTTTC	CASSVLNSGANVLTF
TRBV19	NA	TRBD2	TRBJ2-2	TGTGCCAGTAGTACACCAAAGCGGGGGGCGAGGACCGGGGAGCTGTTTTTT	CASSTPKRGARTGELFF
TRBV29-1	NA	NA	TRBJ2-6	TGCAGCGTTGAAGATCCCTACGCCGGGTCCTCTGGGGCCAACGTCCTGACTTTC	CSVEDPYAGSSGANVLTF
TRBV2	NA	NA	TRBJ2-7	TGTGCCAGCGGCAGGGACGGAACATACGAGCAGTACTTC	CASGRDGTYEQYF
TRBV6-4	few	NA	TRBJ1-5	TGTGCCACTCCTAGGCGTCAGAATCAGCCCCAGCATTTT	CATPRRQNQPQHF
TRBV7-9	NA	NA	TRBJ1-1	TGTGCCAGCAGCTTAGACTGGGGGACGAACACTGAAGCTTTCTTT	CASSLDWGTNTEAFF
TRBV29-1	NA	NA	TRBJ1-2	TGCAGCGCCGCAGCTAACTATGGCTACACCTTC	CSAAANYGYTF
TRBV10-3	NA	NA	TRBJ1-1	TGTGCCATCAGTGAGTCGTCTCGGAACACTGAAGCTTTCTTT	CAISESSRNTEAFF
TRBV28	NA	TRBD1	TRBJ1-6	TGTGCCAGCTCCTATGGACAGGGAGAGTTGTCACCCCTCCACTTT	CASSYGQGELSPLHF
TRBV12-3/TRBV12-4	NA	NA	TRBJ2-7	TGTGCCAGCAGCGCCGGGACTTACTACGAGCAGTACTTC	CASSAGTYYEQYF
TRBV11-2	few	NA	TRBJ2-1	TGTGCCAGCAGCTTATTGGGGTCTGACAATGAGCAGTTCTTC	CASSLLGSDNEQFF
TRBV6-5	NA	NA	TRBJ1-1	TGTGCCAGCTCCATTGGGAGTTACACTGAAGCTTTCTTT	CASSIGSYTEAFF
TRBV6-6	NA	NA	TRBJ1-2	TGTGCCAGCATGGAGGGAGGCTATGGCTACACCTTC	CASMEGGYGYTF
TRBV29-1	NA	NA	TRBJ2-1	TGCAGCGTTGAAGATTGGTCCGGAACACTTATCTACAATGAGCAGTTCTTC	CSVEDWSGTLIYNEQFF
TRBV7-8	NA	NA	TRBJ2-2	TGTGCCAGCAGCTCTTGGCCCAGGGGGGGAACCGGGGAGCTGTTTTTT	CASSSWPRGGTGELFF
TRBV29-1	few	NA	TRBJ1-1	TGCAGCGTACACTTCGGGGGGGCTCGGTACACTGAAGCTTTCTTT	CSVHFGGARYTEAFF
TRBV19	few	TRBD1	TRBJ1-6	TGTGCCAGTACCAGCACCCGGGACAGGGATTCACCCCTCCACTTT	CASTSTRDRDSPLHF
TRBV28	NA	NA	TRBJ2-1	TGTGCCAGCAGTGCCATGGACGCCTACAATGAGCAGTTCTTC	CASSAMDAYNEQFF
TRBV15	few	NA	TRBJ1-4	TGTGCCACCGGGGAGTCGGGGAATGAAAAACTGTTTTTT	CATGESGNEKLFF
TRBV12-3/TRBV12-4	few	TRBD2	TRBJ2-1	TGTGCCAGCAGTCCGACCGGGACTAGCGGGGGTAATCGGGCTGAGCAGTTCTTC	CASSPTGTSGGNRAEQFF
TRBV11-3	NA	NA	TRBJ2-7	TGTGCCAGCAGCTTAAAGACGGACCCCTACGAGCAGTACTTC	CASSLKTDPYEQYF
TRBV5-5	NA	NA	TRBJ2-3	TGTGCCAGCAGCTGGACACATAGCACAGATACGCAGTATTTT	CASSWTHSTDTQYF
TRBV7-9	many	NA	TRBJ2-5	TGTGCCTTTGACCCAGGGGAAGAGACCCAGTACTTC	CAFDPGEETQYF
TRBV20-1	few	TRBD2	TRBJ2-7	TGCAGTGCTAGAGTCGCACGACTAGCGGGGGCGGTCTACGAGCAGTACTTC	CSARVARLAGAVYEQYF
TRBV28	few	NA	TRBJ1-5	TGTGCCAGCAGTTTTCTCGGGCAAAGCAATCAGCCCCAGCATTTT	CASSFLGQSNQPQHF
TRBV11-3	few	NA	TRBJ1-1	TGTGCCAGCAGCTTCGGAGGGAAGAACACTGAAGCTTTCTTT	CASSFGGKNTEAFF
TRBV7-9	NA	NA	TRBJ2-1	TGTGCCAGCAGCTTACCAGGGGACAATGAGCAGTTCTTC	CASSLPGDNEQFF
TRBV19	NA	NA	TRBJ2-1	TGTGCCAGTAGTATAGGGCAGGGGTACGAGCAGTTCTTC	CASSIGQGYEQFF
TRBV5-4	once	NA	TRBJ1-1	TGTGCCAGCAGCTTCCCAGAAGACACTGAAGCTTTCTTT	CASSFPEDTEAFF
TRBV28	NA	TRBD2	TRBJ2-1	TGTGCCAGCAGTTCGGCTAGCGGGGGTAATGAGCAGTTCTTC	CASSSASGGNEQFF
TRBV11-2	NA	NA	TRBJ1-2	TGTGCCAGCAGTTTCGTGGGGAGCTATGGCTACACCTTC	CASSFVGSYGYTF
TRBV5-6	few	NA	TRBJ2-2	TGTGCCAGCAGCCTGTTCGCCGGGGAGCTGTTTTTT	CASSLFAGELFF
TRBV12-3/TRBV12-4	few	TRBD1	TRBJ2-7	TGTGCCAGCAGTTCACAGGGGGCGGGGGAGCAGTACTTC	CASSSQGAGEQYF
TRBV28	few	NA	TRBJ2-7	TGTGCCAGCAGTTTCCAGCCCGGGACGGCGCGCGAGCAGTACTTC	CASSFQPGTAREQYF
TRBV19	NA	TRBD1	TRBJ1-1	TGTGCCAGTAGTATTGGACAGGGAAAAGGGAACACTGAAGCTTTCTTT	CASSIGQGKGNTEAFF
TRBV5-6	many	TRBD2	TRBJ2-3	TGTGCCAGCAGCTTGGCTAGCGGGGGAATGGGAGATACGCAGTATTTT	CASSLASGGMGDTQYF
TRBV5-6	NA	NA	TRBJ2-4	TGTGCCAGCAGCTTGCAACAGGGTAGGGACATTCAGTACTTC	CASSLQQGRDIQYF
TRBV13	NA	NA	TRBJ2-5	TGTGCCAGCAGTTTTAGCGGCCAAGAGACCCAGTACTTC	CASSFSGQETQYF
TRBV5-5	NA	TRBD1	TRBJ2-3	TGTGCCAGCAGCTCGATAGACAGGGCCTACACAGATACGCAGTATTTT	CASSSIDRAYTDTQYF
TRBV27	NA	NA	TRBJ1-6	TGTGCCAGCGGACCGGGACGGATTTCACCCCTCCACTTT	CASGPGRISPLHF